These T cell receptor beta chains were read from a single sample in a study of blood T cell repertoires in COVID-19. The method was immunoSEQ multiplex PCR; TCRdb's version includes in-frame clones alone and lacks a portion of them. There are roughly 230,000 clones in the sample; 85% to 95% occur only once, and around 0.83% lies in the top ten. The sequencing input was peripheral blood. These receptors were obtained from a man younger than 40 with COVID-19, enrolled during active disease. Both conserved end residues are part of each CDR3. D genes are given only for firm matches. Only part of the rows carry a size: once, few, many, or a class if the clone is expanded.

j_gene | v_gene | d_gene | abundance | CDR3aa | CDR3nt
TRBJ1-5 | TRBV10-3 | - | - | CAISEASDQPQHF | TGTGCCATCAGTGAAGCCTCGGATCAGCCCCAGCATTTT
TRBJ1-2 | TRBV5-4 | TRBD1 | few | CASSWDRALGVTEGYTF | TGTGCCAGCAGCTGGGACAGGGCCCTTGGTGTGACGGAGGGCTACACCTTC
TRBJ1-2 | TRBV5-4 | - | once | CASTNSTGFYGYTF | TGTGCCAGCACCAACTCCACAGGGTTCTATGGCTACACCTTC
TRBJ1-2 | TRBV5-6 | - | - | CASSPLRANYGYTF | TGTGCCAGCAGCCCGCTCCGGGCTAACTATGGCTACACCTTC
TRBJ1-1 | TRBV11-3 | - | - | CASSLGGRGEAFF | TGTGCCAGCAGCCTGGGCGGGCGGGGTGAAGCTTTCTTT
TRBJ1-2 | TRBV9 | - | - | CASSVEIQGGYGYTF | TGTGCCAGCAGCGTAGAGATACAGGGCGGCTATGGCTACACCTTC
TRBJ1-2 | TRBV2 | - | - | CASSEPGLLYGYTF | TGTGCCAGCAGTGAACCGGGACTCCTCTATGGCTACACCTTC
TRBJ1-5 | TRBV6-8 | TRBD1 | once | CASTHPRGGDSLQPQHF | TGTGCCAGCACCCACCCGAGAGGGGGCGACTCTTTACAGCCCCAGCATTTT
TRBJ2-1 | TRBV9 | TRBD2 | - | CASSPGTSGGGYNEQFF | TGTGCCAGCAGCCCCGGGACTAGCGGGGGGGGTTACAATGAGCAGTTCTTC
TRBJ2-1 | TRBV6-5 | TRBD2 | - | CASSYALAGYNEQFF | TGTGCCAGCAGTTACGCACTAGCGGGCTACAATGAGCAGTTCTTC
TRBJ1-5 | TRBV5-3 | - | - | CARSLQGGSNQPQHF | TGTGCCAGAAGCTTGCAGGGTGGGAGCAATCAGCCCCAGCATTTT
TRBJ2-3 | TRBV10-3 | - | - | CAISEAGPLVADTQYF | TGTGCCATCAGTGAGGCGGGCCCCCTTGTCGCAGATACGCAGTATTTT
TRBJ1-5 | TRBV3-1/TRBV3-2 | - | - | CASSQGRSTFNQPQHF | TGTGCCAGCAGCCAAGGGCGTTCGACTTTCAATCAGCCCCAGCATTTT
TRBJ2-1 | TRBV1 | - | - | CTSSPPSRYNEQFF | TGCACCAGCAGCCCCCCTAGCCGATACAATGAGCAGTTCTTC
TRBJ1-4 | TRBV27 | - | - | CASSFLATNEKLFF | TGTGCCAGCAGTTTTCTTGCAACTAATGAAAAACTGTTTTTT
TRBJ2-3 | TRBV10-2 | - | - | CASSVKSGGPQYF | TGCGCCAGCAGTGTAAAGTCGGGGGGCCCGCAGTATTTT
TRBJ1-2 | TRBV2 | TRBD1 | - | CASSLTGDGYTF | TGTGCCAGCAGCTTGACAGGGGATGGCTACACCTTC
TRBJ1-4 | TRBV5-4 | - | - | CASSTPTGSGEKLFF | TGTGCCAGCAGCACCCCAACAGGGTCCGGTGAAAAACTGTTTTTT
TRBJ1-3 | TRBV19 | TRBD1 | - | CASSTTGEGNTIYF | TGTGCCAGTAGTACGACAGGGGAGGGAAACACCATATATTTT
TRBJ2-7 | TRBV5-6 | - | once | CASSPGVGPREQYF | TGTGCCAGCAGCCCCGGTGTGGGGCCTCGCGAGCAGTACTTC
TRBJ1-4 | TRBV3-1/TRBV3-2 | - | few | CASSQEVFSDIVQINEKLFF | TGTGCCAGCAGCCAAGAAGTTTTCTCGGATATTGTACAGATTAATGAAAAACTGTTTTTT
TRBJ1-1 | TRBV10-3 | - | - | CAIRGAANTEAFF | TGTGCCATCAGGGGGGCTGCGAACACTGAAGCTTTCTTT
TRBJ1-2 | TRBV29-1 | TRBD1 | - | CSVGGDSDVSYGYTF | TGCAGCGTCGGGGGGGACAGCGATGTGTCCTATGGCTACACCTTC
TRBJ2-7 | TRBV6-5 | - | - | CASSPLSLGSYEQYF | TGTGCCAGCAGCCCCCTCTCCCTCGGTTCCTACGAGCAGTACTTC
TRBJ1-6 | TRBV6-5 | TRBD1 | - | CASSTGGRNSPLHF | TGTGCCAGCAGCACAGGGGGGAGAAATTCACCCCTCCACTTT
TRBJ2-7 | TRBV3-1/TRBV3-2 | - | - | CASSQVQGYEQYF | TGTGCCAGCAGCCAAGTTCAGGGATATGAGCAGTACTTC
TRBJ2-7 | TRBV19 | - | few | CASSPRQGLGEQYF | TGTGCCAGTAGTCCCCGGCAGGGGTTGGGGGAGCAGTACTTC
TRBJ2-5 | TRBV5-1 | - | - | CASSLGDTQIQETQYF | TGCGCCAGCAGCTTGGGTGACACTCAAATCCAAGAGACCCAGTACTTC
TRBJ1-4 | TRBV9 | TRBD1 | - | CASSFGTESNEKLFF | TGTGCCAGCAGCTTTGGGACAGAGAGTAATGAAAAACTGTTTTTT
TRBJ1-2 | TRBV6-1 | - | - | CASSEWAEPYGYTF | TGTGCCAGCAGTGAATGGGCTGAGCCCTATGGCTACACCTTC
TRBJ1-4 | TRBV30 | - | - | CAWSLATNEKLFF | TGTGCCTGGAGTTTAGCAACTAATGAAAAACTGTTTTTT
TRBJ1-6 | TRBV19 | - | - | CASTDSNSPLHF | TGTGCCAGTACGGACAGCAATTCACCCCTCCACTTT
TRBJ1-4 | TRBV5-1 | - | - | CASSLGAGLNEKLFF | TGCGCCAGCAGCTTGGGAGCAGGACTTAATGAAAAACTGTTTTTT
TRBJ2-7 | TRBV6-6 | TRBD2 | - | CASSPTLAGGTYEQYF | TGTGCCAGCAGCCCTACCCTAGCGGGGGGCACCTACGAGCAGTACTTC
TRBJ2-5 | TRBV6-5 | TRBD2 | - | CASSSGLAGPQETQYF | TGTGCCAGCAGTTCAGGACTAGCGGGGCCCCAAGAGACCCAGTACTTC
TRBJ2-3 | TRBV5-1 | TRBD2 | - | CASSPRLAGGGTDTQYF | TGCGCCAGCAGCCCACGACTAGCGGGGGGCGGCACAGATACGCAGTATTTT
TRBJ2-1 | TRBV7-6 | - | - | CASSPQNYNEQFF | TGTGCCAGCAGCCCACAGAACTACAATGAGCAGTTCTTC
TRBJ1-1 | TRBV6-5 | - | - | CASRPPGGVAEAFF | TGTGCCAGCAGGCCCCCGGGGGGTGTGGCCGAAGCTTTCTTT